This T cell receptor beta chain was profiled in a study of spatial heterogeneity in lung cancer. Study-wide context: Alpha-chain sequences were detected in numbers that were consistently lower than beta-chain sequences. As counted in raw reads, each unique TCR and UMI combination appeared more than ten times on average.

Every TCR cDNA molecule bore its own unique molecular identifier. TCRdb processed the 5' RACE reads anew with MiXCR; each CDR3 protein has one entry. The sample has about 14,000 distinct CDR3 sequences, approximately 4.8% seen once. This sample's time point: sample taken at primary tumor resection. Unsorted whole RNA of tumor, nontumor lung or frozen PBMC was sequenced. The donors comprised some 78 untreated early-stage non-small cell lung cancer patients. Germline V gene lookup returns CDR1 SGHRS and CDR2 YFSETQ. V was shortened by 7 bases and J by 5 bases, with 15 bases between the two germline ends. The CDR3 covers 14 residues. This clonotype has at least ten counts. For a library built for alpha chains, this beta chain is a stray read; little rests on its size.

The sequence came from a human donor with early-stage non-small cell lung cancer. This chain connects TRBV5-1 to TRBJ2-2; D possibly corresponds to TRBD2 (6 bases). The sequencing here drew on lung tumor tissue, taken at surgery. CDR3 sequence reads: CASLETGRTGELFF. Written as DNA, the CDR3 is TGCGCCAGCCTCGAGACCGGGAGAACCGGGGAGCTGTTTTTT.